These T cell receptor beta chains were read from a single sample in a study of beta chain features in type 1 diabetes. The data were produced by immunoSEQ multiplex PCR, yet TCRdb's version contains in-frame clones alone and is incomplete. The table includes around 360,000 clones, 10% to 15% detected once. Sequencing was performed on naive CD4+ T cells from blood. The receptor set was obtained from a woman between 18 and 30 years old with type 1 diabetes. Each CDR3 is given with its conserved first and last residue. D genes are given only for firm matches. Only part of the rows carry a size: once, few, many, or a class if the clone is expanded.

v_call,j_call,clone_size,d_call,cdr3_nt,cdr3_aa
TRBV5-1,TRBJ2-7,NA,TRBD1,TGCGCCAGCAGCTCAGGACAGGGGAGCGAGCAGTACTTC,CASSSGQGSEQYF
TRBV5-1,TRBJ2-1,NA,TRBD2,TGCGCCAGCAGCCACCAGACCAGCGGGGGAGGAAATGAGCAGTTCTTC,CASSHQTSGGGNEQFF
TRBV4-3,TRBJ2-1,few,NA,TGCGCCAGCAGCCAAGAAGCACGGGTTGCCTCCTACAATGAGCAGTTCTTC,CASSQEARVASYNEQFF
TRBV11-2,TRBJ2-7,NA,NA,TGTGCCAGCAGCAAGACAGCCTACGAGCAGTACTTC,CASSKTAYEQYF
TRBV5-8,TRBJ2-3,NA,TRBD1,TGTGCCAGCCCGTGGGACAGTGCGGGAGATACGCAGTATTTT,CASPWDSAGDTQYF
TRBV4-1,TRBJ2-1,NA,TRBD2,TGCGCCAGCAGCCAACACACCGGGACTAGCGGGAGGCTGAGCTCCTACAATGAGCAGTTCTTC,CASSQHTGTSGRLSSYNEQFF
TRBV9,TRBJ2-3,NA,TRBD1,TGTGCCAGCAGCGTAGATAGGGGGCTGGCAGATACGCAGTATTTT,CASSVDRGLADTQYF
TRBV15,TRBJ2-2,NA,NA,TGTGCCTCGTTTGCAGGGAACACCGGGGAGCTGTTTTTT,CASFAGNTGELFF
TRBV7-2,TRBJ2-7,NA,TRBD2,TGTGCCAGCCGGGACGGGGGGACCCACGAGCAGTACTTC,CASRDGGTHEQYF
TRBV9,TRBJ2-1,NA,NA,TGTGCCAGCAGCGTAGCCTGGGACTTCTTCTCCTACAATGAGCAGTTCTTC,CASSVAWDFFSYNEQFF
TRBV4-3,TRBJ2-3,few,TRBD2,TGCGCCAGCAGCCAAGGGACTAGCAGCACAGATACGCAGTATTTT,CASSQGTSSTDTQYF
TRBV25-1,TRBJ1-4,few,NA,TGTGCCAGCAGTAGCCGCCGCGGGCTCAATGAAAAACTGTTTTTT,CASSSRRGLNEKLFF
TRBV2,TRBJ2-1,few,TRBD2,TGTGCCAGCAGTAGACTAGCGGGAGCCACCAATGAGCAGTTCTTC,CASSRLAGATNEQFF
TRBV6-6,TRBJ1-2,NA,TRBD1,TGTGCCAGCAGTTATACCCTGGGACAGGGAGATGGCTACACCTTC,CASSYTLGQGDGYTF
TRBV6-1,TRBJ1-2,NA,NA,TGTGCCAGCAGTGAAGCTGGGGGGTCAGATGGCTACACCTTC,CASSEAGGSDGYTF
TRBV27,TRBJ1-3,NA,NA,TGTGCCAGCAGTTCAGGCCTCTCTGGAAACACCATATATTTT,CASSSGLSGNTIYF
TRBV18,TRBJ2-1,few,NA,TGTGCCAGCTCACCACTGGACAGTCCCAATGAGCAGTTCTTC,CASSPLDSPNEQFF
TRBV4-2,TRBJ1-2,few,NA,TGTGCCAGCAGCCAAGAGGACAGCTGGCCATATGGCTACACCTTC,CASSQEDSWPYGYTF
TRBV5-1,TRBJ1-1,few,NA,TGCGCCAGCAGCTTGGAGGGGGCTGAAGCTTTCTTT,CASSLEGAEAFF
TRBV7-2,TRBJ1-4,few,TRBD1,TGTGCCAGCAGCTTGGTACAGGGGGTGACTGAAAAACTGTTTTTT,CASSLVQGVTEKLFF
TRBV28,TRBJ1-5,NA,NA,TGTGCCAGCAGCCAGACGGGGGTTGGTTGGCATTTT,CASSQTGVGWHF
TRBV27,TRBJ2-3,few,NA,TGTGCCAGCAGTTTCAGGGGAGAGGGCACAGATACGCAGTATTTT,CASSFRGEGTDTQYF
TRBV9,TRBJ1-1,NA,TRBD1,TGTGCCAGCAGCGAATCGGGACAGGGGGCGCCGTCGGAGAAAGCTTTCTTT,CASSESGQGAPSEKAFF
TRBV2,TRBJ2-2,few,NA,TGTGCCAGCAACCGGGGATTGTACACCGGGGAGCTGTTTTTT,CASNRGLYTGELFF
TRBV11-2,TRBJ2-5,NA,NA,TGTGCCAGCAGCTTAGATCCGGGGGGCGCTGAGACCCAGTACTTC,CASSLDPGGAETQYF
TRBV5-1,TRBJ2-5,NA,NA,TGCGCCAGCAGCTTGAGTCGCGAGGAGACCCAGTACTTC,CASSLSREETQYF
TRBV4-3,TRBJ2-7,NA,NA,TGCGCCAGCAGCCAAGAAGGGCAGGGATTATACGAGCAGTACTTC,CASSQEGQGLYEQYF